Sequencing of this TCR beta chain was carried out in a study of T-cell reconstitution after alpha-beta-depleted transplantation in children. Trimming removed 0 bases at V and 3 bases at J, with 15 bases between. CDR3 length equals 16 residues. Germline V gene sequence: CDR1 MGHRA, CDR2 YSYEKL. This clonotype showed up just a few times. Using unique molecular identifiers, the investigators prepared the TCRbeta library. MiXCR, run by TCRdb on the PCR reads, gives a single entry per CDR3 protein. The sample consists of 450,000 to 600,000 distinct CDR3 sequences, around 19% of them appearing once. The sample here was PBMCs from the stem cell graft donor, taken from the stem cell graft. This receptor was taken from a human donor who donated a stem cell graft to a child with acute lymphoblastic leukemia. The chain has TRBV4-1 and TRBJ2-7; TRBD1 is a possible D gene (6 bases). The CDR3 nucleotides are TGCGCCAGCAGCCAAGATCTAACGGGACACCACTACGAGCAGTACTTC. Encoded protein: CASSQDLTGHHYEQYF.